These 16 T cell receptor beta chains share one sample of origin, sequenced in a study of Siglec-9 on CD8 T cells in melanoma. The data were produced by immunoSEQ multiplex PCR, yet TCRdb's version contains in-frame clones alone and is incomplete. The table lists some 37,000 clones, 80% to 85% of them singletons, with approximately 1.7% in the top ten. Sequenced: Siglec-9- CD8+ T cells sorted from blood. The receptor source for this set is a human donor in good health.

The V and J genes are TRBV7-9 and TRBJ1-2, with D unclear. Looked up from germline, CDR1 is SEHNR and CDR2 is FQNEAQ (reference sequence). V was pared by 1 base and J by 0 bases, with 12 bases between. The CDR3 spans 16 residues. CDR3 amino acids: CASSLGQGGANYGYTF. The CDR3 DNA reads as TGTGCCAGCAGCTTAGGCCAAGGCGGAGCTAACTATGGCTACACCTTC.

This clone was found once. The CDR3 nucleotides read TGTGCCAGCAGTTCGGGACTAGCGGGAGTGAACACCGGGGAGCTGTTTTTT. It translates to CASSSGLAGVNTGELFF. This rearrangement joins TRBV28 to TRBJ2-2; 14 bases match TRBD2. CDR1 is MDHEN, CDR2 SYDVKM, per germline. The CDR3 consists of 17 residues. V lost 4 bases to trimming and J lost 1 base; unmatched junction nucleotides: 2.

The chain links TRBV10-1 to TRBJ2-1, with a possible D match to TRBD1 (6 bases). CDR1 is WNHNN and CDR2 is SYGVQD in the germline V gene (reference sequence). This CDR3 comprises 14 residues. V was cut by 0 bases and J by 4 bases, with 7 bases left in between. The CDR3 nucleotides are TGCGCCAGCAGTGAGTCGGGGGCTTACAATGAGCAGTTCTTC. Translated, it gives CASSESGAYNEQFF.

The CDR3 coding sequence is TGTGCCAGCAGCTTACAGGGGGAGTCCTACGAGCAGTACTTC. Amino acid sequence: CASSLQGESYEQYF. The J gene is TRBJ2-7, the V gene TRBV5-6; 8 bases match TRBD1. The CDR3 has 14 residues. Germline assignment: CDR1 SGHDT and CDR2 YYEEEE. After removal of 2 bases from V and 1 base from J, the junction contained 2 bases not matched to a gene.

The CDR3 bases are TGCGCCAGCAGCCCCGGGACTAGCGGTTCAGATACGCAGTATTTT. Translation gives CASSPGTSGSDTQYF. The chain is built from TRBV5-1 and TRBJ2-3; the match to TRBD2 covers 11 bases. Germline CDR1 SGHRS, CDR2 YFSETQ. V shed 4 bases and J 4 bases; nucleotides not matched to a gene: 5. There are 15 residues in the CDR3.

The chain employs TRBV6-5 and TRBJ1-2; D gene unclear. The germline V and J ends were trimmed by 10 bases and 4 bases, with 13 bases remaining between them. This CDR3 has 12 amino acids. Germline CDR1 reads MNHEY; CDR2 reads SVGAGI. CDR3: CATSPSPYGYTF. In DNA, the CDR3 is TGTGCCACCTCTCCCTCCCCCTATGGCTACACCTTC.

The rearrangement links TRBV21-1 to TRBJ1-3. TRBV21-1 is termed a pseudogene. This CDR3 comprises 12 residues. The CDR3 region is CASSGSGNTIYF. DNA of the CDR3: TGTGCCAGCAGCGGGTCTGGAAACACCATATATTTT.

This chain links TRBV11-2 with TRBJ2-1; 8 bases line up with TRBD1. Trimming took 1 base from V and 5 from J; bases not matched to a gene: 10. From germline, CDR1 is SGHAT and CDR2 FQNNGV. The CDR3 has 17 residues. CDR3 sequence: CASSLGPGTGLDNEQFF. For the CDR3, the DNA is TGTGCCAGCAGCTTAGGTCCCGGGACAGGCCTGGACAATGAGCAGTTCTTC.

The V and J genes are TRBV9 and TRBJ1-2; D gene unclear. This CDR3 has 14 amino acids. Germline CDR1 reads SGDLS; CDR2 reads YYNGEE. Trimming stripped 6 bases from V and 6 bases from J, with 18 bases between. This CDR3 is CASTLNDWSDGYTF. DNA for the CDR3: TGTGCCAGCACCCTCAATGATTGGAGCGATGGCTACACCTTC. The full variable domain, completed using reference TRBV9 and TRBJ1-2, is DSGVTQTPKHLITATGQRVTLRCSPRSGDLSVYWYQQSLDQGLQFLIQYYNGEERAKGNILERFSAQQFPDLHSELNLSSLELGDSALYFCASTLNDWSDGYTFGSGTRLTVV.

V and J are TRBV7-6 and TRBJ2-7; D may be TRBD2 (6 bases). There are 13 residues in the CDR3. The ends were cut back, 6 bases at V and 7 bases at J, with 16 bases in the middle. Per germline, CDR1 SGHVS and CDR2 FNYEAQ. CDR3 in amino acids: CASSSGPSGEQYF. The DNA for the CDR3 is TGTGCCAGCAGTTCCGGGCCCAGCGGGGAGCAGTACTTC.

The chain carries TRBV27 and TRBJ2-1; 7 nucleotides align to TRBD2. The V segment lost 3 bases and the J segment 2 bases; nucleotides outside the gene matches: 7. Germline CDR1 MNHEY, CDR2 SMNVEV (reference sequence). The CDR3 length is 16 residues. This CDR3 is CASSFPPGGPYNEQFF. CDR3 in DNA: TGTGCCAGCAGTTTCCCCCCGGGGGGTCCCTACAATGAGCAGTTCTTC.

The rearrangement uses TRBV7-9 and TRBJ2-7, with D uncertain. This CDR3 contains 15 residues. V lost 10 bases and J lost 0, with 19 bases in between. CDR1 and CDR2 (germline): SEHNR, FQNEAQ (reference sequence). The CDR3 DNA follows: TGTGCCACCTCCCGTCGCCAAGATCCCTCCTACGAGCAGTACTTC. It codes for CATSRRQDPSYEQYF. The variable domain in full, with the rest retrieved from reference TRBV7-9 and TRBJ2-7, is DTGVSQNPRHKITKRGQNVTFRCDPISEHNRLYWYRQTLGQGPEFLTYFQNEAQLEKSRLLSDRFSAERPKGSFSTLEIQRTEQGDSAMYLCATSRRQDPSYEQYFGPGTRLTVT.

CDR3 coding DNA: TGTGCCAGCAGCTTCAAGGAGACCCAGTACTTC. It yields the protein CASSFKETQYF. The V and J genes are TRBV7-6 and TRBJ2-5; D is ambiguous. Germline loops: CDR1 SGHVS, CDR2 FNYEAQ. The CDR3 extends over 11 amino acids. V lost 3 bases, J lost 5 bases, and 4 bases lay in between.

The CDR3, as DNA: TGTGCCAGCAGTTCTACAGGGGGTCTCTATGGCTACACCTTC. Protein: CASSSTGGLYGYTF. The rearrangement uses TRBV27 and TRBJ1-2, with 8 bases lining up with TRBD1. CDR3 size: 14 residues. The germline V gene encodes CDR1 MNHEY and CDR2 SMNVEV (reference sequence). V lost 4 bases and J lost 4; bases outside the gene matches: 5.

The V gene is TRBV29-1, the J gene TRBJ2-7, with TRBD2 identical over 8 bases. With 7 bases clipped from V and 5 bases from J, the junction kept 4 bases outside the gene matches. From germline, CDR1 is SQVTM and CDR2 ANQGSEA. The CDR3 is 11 amino acids. The CDR3 bases are TGCAGCGCCGGGGGGGGCGACGAGCAGTACTTC. This encodes CSAGGGDEQYF.

This chain's CDR3 is CASSQGSSGRAILYEQYF. CDR3 nucleotides: TGCGCCAGCAGCCAAGGCAGTAGCGGGAGGGCCATTCTCTACGAGCAGTACTTC. The J gene is TRBJ2-7, the V gene TRBV4-1; 11 nucleotides align to TRBD2. With 1 base clipped from V and 3 bases from J, the junction kept 11 bases outside the gene matches. The CDR3 loop spans 18 amino acids. Germline V gene sequence: CDR1 MGHRA, CDR2 YSYEKL.